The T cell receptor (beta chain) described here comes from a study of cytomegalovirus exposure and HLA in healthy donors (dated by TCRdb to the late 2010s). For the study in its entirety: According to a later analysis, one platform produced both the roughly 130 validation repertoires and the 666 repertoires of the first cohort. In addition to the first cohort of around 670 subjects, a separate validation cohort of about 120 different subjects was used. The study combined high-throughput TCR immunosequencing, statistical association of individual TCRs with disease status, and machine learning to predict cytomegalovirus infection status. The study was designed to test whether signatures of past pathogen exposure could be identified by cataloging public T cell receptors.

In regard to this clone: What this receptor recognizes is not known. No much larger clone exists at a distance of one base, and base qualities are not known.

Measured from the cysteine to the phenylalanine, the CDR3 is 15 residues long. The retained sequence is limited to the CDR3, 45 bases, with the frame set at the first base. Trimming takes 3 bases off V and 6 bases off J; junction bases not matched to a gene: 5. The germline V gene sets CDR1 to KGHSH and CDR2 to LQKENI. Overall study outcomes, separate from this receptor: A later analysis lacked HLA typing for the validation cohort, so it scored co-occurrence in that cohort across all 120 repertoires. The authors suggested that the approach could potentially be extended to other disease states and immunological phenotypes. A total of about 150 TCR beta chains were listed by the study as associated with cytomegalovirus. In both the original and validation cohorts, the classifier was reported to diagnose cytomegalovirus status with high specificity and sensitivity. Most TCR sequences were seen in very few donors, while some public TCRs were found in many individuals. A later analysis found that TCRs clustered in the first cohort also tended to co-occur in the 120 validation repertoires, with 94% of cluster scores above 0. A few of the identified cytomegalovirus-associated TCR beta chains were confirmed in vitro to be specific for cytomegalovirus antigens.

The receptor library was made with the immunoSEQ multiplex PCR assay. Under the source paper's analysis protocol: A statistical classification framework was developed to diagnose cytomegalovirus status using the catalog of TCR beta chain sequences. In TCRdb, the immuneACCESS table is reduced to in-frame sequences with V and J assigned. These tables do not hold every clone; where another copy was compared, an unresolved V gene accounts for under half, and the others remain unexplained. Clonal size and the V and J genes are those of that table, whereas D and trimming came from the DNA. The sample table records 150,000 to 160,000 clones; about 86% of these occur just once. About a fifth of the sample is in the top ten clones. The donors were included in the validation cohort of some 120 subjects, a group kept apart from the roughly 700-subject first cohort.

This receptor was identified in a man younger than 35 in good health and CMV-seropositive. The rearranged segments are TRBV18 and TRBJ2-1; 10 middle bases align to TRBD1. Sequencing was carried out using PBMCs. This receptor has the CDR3 CASSPGTGAINEQFF. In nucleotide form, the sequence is TGTGCCAGCTCACCGGGGACAGGGGCTATCAATGAGCAGTTCTTC.